The present T cell receptor beta chain was sequenced within a study of shared clonotypes between healthy human individuals (dated by TCRdb to the early 2020s). Looking at the study overall: The cohort included three men and a couple of women between 18 and 49 years of age. To estimate repertoire size and how much clonotypes are shared between individuals, the study performed deep sequencing of blood TCR repertoires from five healthy adults. To increase sequencing depth and limit assay-specific biases, TCR repertoire library preparation and sequencing were carried out by different laboratories using diverse techniques. Per donor, leukapheresis produced somewhere between about 0.9 and 9.5 billion PBMCs.

Study-wide findings and limitations: Pairwise subsampling led to the expectation that sequencing depth would affect the degree of clonotype sharing among donors. The small number of donors limited the genetic and exposure-history diversity represented. Sampling was restricted to blood, and TCR repertoires in tissue are likely to differ from TCR repertoires in blood.

A remark on this clone: This receptor's antigen is unknown. Base qualities are missing; no much larger clone stands one base away. Other DNA sequences within the sample encode an identical CDR3.

The CDR3 spans 14 residues, from the cysteine through the phenylalanine. Of all the DNA, just the CDR3 is kept, 42 bases in frame from base 1. CDR1 and CDR2 (LNHDA, SQIVND) derive from the germline V gene (reference sequence). The junction shows trimming of 3 bases on V and 2 bases on J, plus 8 bases between the germline ends. Donors were healthy HIV-negative adults with no recently reported acute infections or vaccinations. Every donor was a Caucasian adult residing in Nashville, Tennessee, USA. In the unsorted samples, around 81 million PBMCs were counted, and genomic DNA was extracted using the QIAamp DNA Blood Mini kit. Blood was collected by leukapheresis, and PBMCs were isolated by Ficoll-Histopaque density gradient centrifugation and then cryopreserved in liquid nitrogen vapor phase. Using the deep immunoSEQ assay, TCR CDR3 regions were amplified from genomic DNA by multiplex PCR. Extracted genomic DNA from each cell subset was spread evenly across all wells of several immunoSEQ 96-well plates, with each plate serving as a replicate. For unsorted PBMC, each replicate PCR was loaded with 250 to 300 ng genomic DNA, equivalent to approximately 33,000 T cell genomes. Unsorted PBMC genomic DNA was sequenced across ten immunoSEQ deep assay plates. Purified libraries were measured with a Qubit 3.0 fluorometer, size-checked on a Bioanalyzer 2100, and measured again with the KAPA Library Quantification kit. Every immunoSEQ 96-well plate was sequenced on a dedicated single-read 150-cycle Illumina NextSeq 550 flow cell. Per the source publication's procedure: Because only junctional sequences without quality scores were contained in the immunoSEQ output, filtering matching that applied to full-length reads could not be performed. To assign V/J genes and CDR3, sequences were annotated using PyIR, a Python wrapper for IgBLAST v1.9, with IMGT germline references. Reads with weak V/J assignments (E-value above 1e-6), missing CDR3, stop codons, out-of-frame junctions, or ambiguous translated residues were removed. V3J clonotypes were defined by identical inferred V gene, J gene, and CDR3 amino acid sequence. Percentage overlap between repertoires was calculated by dividing the number of shared unique clonotypes by the size of the smaller repertoire. RTK rarefaction, the Chao1 estimator, and Recon v2.1 estimates of unobserved clonotypes were used to assess repertoire richness. Not all clones reach the TCRdb copy of this immuneACCESS table, which keeps in-frame sequences only. Checked studies attribute under half of the gap to unresolved V genes and leave the rest unexplained. V and J calls and clone size follow that table, whereas D and trimming were derived from the DNA. The sample yields hundreds of thousands of clones; roughly 79% were counted once. Jointly, the top ten make up around 12% of the sample.

Sequenced input: PBMCs. The chain was built from TRBV19 and TRBJ1-5, with the D gene not clear enough to name. This TCR came from a woman aged 40 to 49 in good health. Some clones in this sample may be carry-over from other donors' samples. The DNA sequence is as follows: TGTGCCAGTAGTATCGGTCAGGGCAATCAGCCCCAGCATTTT. Translation gives CASSIGQGNQPQHF.